These 5 T cell receptor beta chains were all obtained from the same sample, sequenced in a study of cytomegalovirus exposure and HLA in healthy donors. Clones were sequenced by immunoSEQ multiplex PCR, and TCRdb holds only the in-frame ones, with some missing. The sample has 200,000 or so clones, about nine tenths seen once. Material: PBMCs. The source of these receptors is a woman under 30 in good health and CMV-seropositive.

J is TRBJ1-1 and V is TRBV5-1; 9 bases fit TRBD1. Germline V CDR1 and CDR2: SGHRS, YFSETQ. The CDR3 covers 14 residues. Trimming removed 2 bases from V and 4 bases from J; junction bases left unmatched: 3. CDR3 coding DNA: TGCGCCAGCAGCTTAGGGACAGGGTTCACTGAAGCTTTCTTT. Protein: CASSLGTGFTEAFF.

The rearrangement joins TRBV5-6 to TRBJ2-7; the D is unclear. Germline CDR1 is SGHDT and CDR2 is YYEEEE. CDR3 length equals 15 residues. V lost 3 bases, J lost 0 bases, and 13 bases lay in between. DNA of the CDR3: TGTGCCAGCAGCTCTGCCGGGTTATCCTCCTACGAGCAGTACTTC. Its protein product is CASSSAGLSSYEQYF.

This clone was detected only once. The chain recombines TRBV6-5 with TRBJ1-1; D is uncertain. Germline V CDR1 and CDR2: MNHEY, SVGAGI. The CDR3 is 13 amino acids. Trimming stripped 4 bases from V and 1 base from J, with 7 bases between. CDR3 residues: CASSWGENTEAFF. The CDR3 coding sequence is TGTGCCAGCAGTTGGGGAGAGAACACTGAAGCTTTCTTT.

In this sample, this clone turned up a few times. This sequence joins TRBV9 and TRBJ1-1, with TRBD1 as a possible D gene (6 bases). The germline V gene encodes CDR1 SGDLS and CDR2 YYNGEE. Trimming pared 3 bases from V and 4 bases from J, leaving 13 bases between. The CDR3 is made up of 14 amino acids. CDR3 in DNA: TGTGCCAGCAGCGGGAACAGGGTTGGCACTGAAGCTTTCTTT. Translation: CASSGNRVGTEAFF.

The CDR3 region is CASYDSGNQPQHF. The CDR3 region has the DNA TGTGCCTCCTATGACTCTGGCAATCAGCCCCAGCATTTT. V gene TRBV2 combines with J gene TRBJ1-5; D unclear. The germline gives CDR1 SNHLY, CDR2 FYNNEI. V shed 11 bases and J shed 2 bases, with 13 bases lying between them. The CDR3 runs 13 residues.